The 8 T cell receptor beta chains given below trace back to one sample, sequenced in a study of cytomegalovirus exposure and HLA in healthy donors. TCRdb's table, derived via immunoSEQ multiplex PCR, lists solely in-frame clones and lacks some. The data contain around 240,000 clones, nearly 90% of them singletons. Sequencing was performed on PBMCs. The receptor set was obtained from a woman under 30 in good health and CMV-seronegative.

The rearrangement uses TRBV19 and TRBJ1-1, with D unclear. V lost 5 bases and J lost 2, with 6 bases in between. From germline, CDR1 is LNHDA and CDR2 SQIVND (reference sequence). CDR3 size: 12 residues. The CDR3: CASSFINTEAFF. As DNA, the CDR3 is TGTGCCAGTAGTTTCATTAACACTGAAGCTTTCTTT.

The V and J genes are TRBV30 and TRBJ1-1; 7 positions match TRBD1. Germline CDR1 and CDR2: GTSNPN and SVGIG (reference sequence). Trimming took 4 bases from V and 2 from J; bases not matched to a gene: 1. CDR3 size: 12 residues. CDR3 bases: TGTGCCTGGACAGGGGGAAACACTGAAGCTTTCTTT. It encodes CAWTGGNTEAFF.

The chain links TRBV6-5 to TRBJ2-5; 8 nucleotides line up with TRBD1. The V and J ends lost 6 bases and 3 bases, in that order; junction bases with no gene match: 9. From germline, CDR1 is MNHEY and CDR2 SVGAGI. The CDR3 runs 15 residues. In DNA form, the CDR3 reads TGTGCCAGCAGCCCGACGACAGGGGTTGAAGAGACCCAGTACTTC. Translated, it gives CASSPTTGVEETQYF.

The J gene is TRBJ2-5, the V gene TRBV10-3; 7 bases align to TRBD2. The DNA end lines up better with TRBJ2-7; the J call may be wrong. The germline V gene has CDR1 ENHRY and CDR2 SYGVKD. This CDR3 has 19 amino acids. This CDR3 is CAINGGGKVGLRVTYEQYF. For the CDR3, the DNA is TGTGCCATCAATGGGGGAGGGAAGGTCGGTTTGCGGGTAACCTACGAGCAGTACTTC.

V usage is TRBV6-5 and J usage is TRBJ1-1; no clear D. This CDR3 has 14 residues. With 6 bases removed from V and 2 bases from J, the gap between germline ends came to 13 bases. Germline CDR1 and CDR2: MNHEY and SVGAGI. Here the CDR3 reads CASRGSALNTEAFF. CDR3 nucleotides: TGTGCCAGCAGGGGGAGTGCCCTAAACACTGAAGCTTTCTTT.

V gene TRBV4-1 combines with J gene TRBJ1-4; no clear D gene. Trimming pared 4 bases from V and 7 bases from J, leaving 19 bases between. This CDR3 comprises 16 residues. Germline loops: CDR1 MGHRA, CDR2 YSYEKL. The CDR3 region has the DNA TGCGCCAGCAGCCGGATCCCATCGGGCGGGGTTGAAAAACTGTTTTTT. It specifies CASSRIPSGGVEKLFF.

In DNA form, the CDR3 reads TGCGCCAGCAGCTTGGTGCTAGCGGGGGGTCTCACAGATACGCAGTATTTT. Residues: CASSLVLAGGLTDTQYF. The chain links TRBV5-1 to TRBJ2-3, with 11 positions matching TRBD2. The junction had 5 bases not matched to a gene; V was cut back by 0 bases and J by 2 bases. CDR3 length: 17 residues. Germline-derived CDR1 and CDR2 are SGHRS and YFSETQ.

This chain joins TRBV6-4 and TRBJ1-5; D remains unclear. Per the germline V gene, CDR1 is MRHNA and CDR2 is SNTAGT. The CDR3 runs to 15 residues. The V gene lost 5 bases and the J gene lost 0 bases, with 11 bases spanning the gap. The CDR3 nucleotides read TGTGCCAGCAGTTACTGGGCAGATAGCAATCAGCCCCAGCATTTT. Protein sequence: CASSYWADSNQPQHF.